There are a few counts of the clone carrying this T cell receptor (beta chain). The target antigen is unknown. The entry originates in a study of early T cells in non-severe SARS-CoV-2 infection. The overall study: Whole-blood bulk RNA, unsorted, was sequenced, and chains were unpaired. Study results and limitations: Matching with VDJdb favored anti-spike CD8 responses (missing private and CD4 specificities).

Attachment of unique molecular identifiers was made to individual cDNA molecules. TCRdb fed the 5' RACE reads into MiXCR, producing one record per CDR3 protein. The sample shows approximately 70,000 distinct CDR3 sequences, 10% of them seen only once. The source was whole blood, collected at baseline. This TCR came from an adult who was a healthcare worker with PCR-confirmed SARS-CoV-2 infection or an uninfected control (not recorded which).

In nucleotides, the CDR3 is TGCGCCAGCAGCTTGGTTCAGGGCCACTACGAGCAGTACTTC. The encoded protein is CASSLVQGHYEQYF. The rearrangement uses TRBV5-1 and TRBJ2-7; tentative D call: TRBD1 (5 bases). The V and J ends lost 0 bases and 3 bases respectively, with 10 bases between them. The CDR3 has 14 amino acids. CDR1 and CDR2 from the germline V gene are SGHRS and YFSETQ.